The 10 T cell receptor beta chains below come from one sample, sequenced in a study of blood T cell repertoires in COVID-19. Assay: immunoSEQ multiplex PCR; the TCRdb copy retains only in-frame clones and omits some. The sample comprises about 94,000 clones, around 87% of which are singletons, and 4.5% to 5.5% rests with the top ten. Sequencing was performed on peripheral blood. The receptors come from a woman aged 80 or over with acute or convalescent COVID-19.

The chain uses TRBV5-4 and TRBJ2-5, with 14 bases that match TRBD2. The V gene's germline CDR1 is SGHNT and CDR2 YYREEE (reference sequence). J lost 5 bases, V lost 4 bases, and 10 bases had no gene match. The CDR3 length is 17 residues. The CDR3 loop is CASSAGLAGGNRETQYF. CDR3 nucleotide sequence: TGTGCCAGCAGCGCCGGACTAGCGGGGGGTAATCGGGAGACCCAGTACTTC.

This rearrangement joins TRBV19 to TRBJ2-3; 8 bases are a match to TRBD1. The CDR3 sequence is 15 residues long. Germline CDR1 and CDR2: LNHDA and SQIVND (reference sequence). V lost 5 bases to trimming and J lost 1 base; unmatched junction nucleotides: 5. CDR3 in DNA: TGTGCCAGTAGTGCCCTGACAGGGGGCACAGATACGCAGTATTTT. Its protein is CASSALTGGTDTQYF.

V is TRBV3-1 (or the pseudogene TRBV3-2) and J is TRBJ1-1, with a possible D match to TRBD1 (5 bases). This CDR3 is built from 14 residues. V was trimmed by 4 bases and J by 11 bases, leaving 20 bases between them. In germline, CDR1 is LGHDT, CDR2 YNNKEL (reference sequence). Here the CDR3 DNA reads TGTGCCAGCAGCCCGACTGGGACTTCGGGAAGGGCTTTCTTT. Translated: CASSPTGTSGRAFF.

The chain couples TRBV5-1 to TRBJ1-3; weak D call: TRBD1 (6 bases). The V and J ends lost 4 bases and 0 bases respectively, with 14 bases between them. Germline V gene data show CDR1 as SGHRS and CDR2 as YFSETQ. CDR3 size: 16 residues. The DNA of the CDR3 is TGCGCCAGCAGCCCCCGACAGGTGAACTCTGGAAACACCATATATTTT. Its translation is CASSPRQVNSGNTIYF.

This CDR3 is CASSYNPGGAVNTEAFF. In DNA, the CDR3 is TGTGCCAGCAGTTACAATCCTGGGGGGGCGGTGAACACTGAAGCTTTCTTT. The chain uses TRBV6-2 or TRBV6-3 and TRBJ1-1; D may be TRBD1 (6 bases). CDR1 is MNHEY, CDR2 SVGEGT, per germline. The CDR3 consists of 17 residues. V lost 2 bases, J lost 0 bases, and 16 bases lay in between.

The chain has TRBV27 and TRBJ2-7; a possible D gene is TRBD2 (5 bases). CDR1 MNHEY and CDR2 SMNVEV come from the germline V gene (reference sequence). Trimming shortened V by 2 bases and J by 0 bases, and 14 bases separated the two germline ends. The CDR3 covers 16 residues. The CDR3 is CASSLRAATRSYEQYF. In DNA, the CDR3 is TGTGCCAGCAGTTTAAGAGCGGCGACCCGCTCCTACGAGCAGTACTTC.

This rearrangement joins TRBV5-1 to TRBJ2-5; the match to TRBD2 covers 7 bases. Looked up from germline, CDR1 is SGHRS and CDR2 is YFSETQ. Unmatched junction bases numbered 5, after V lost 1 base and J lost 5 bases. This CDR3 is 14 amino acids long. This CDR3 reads CASSLMGGTETQYF. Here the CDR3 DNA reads TGCGCCAGCAGCTTGATGGGAGGGACGGAGACCCAGTACTTC. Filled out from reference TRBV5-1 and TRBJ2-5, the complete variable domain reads KAGVTQTPRYLIKTRGQQVTLSCSPISGHRSVSWYQQTPGQGLQFLFEYFSETQRNKGNFPGRFSGRQFSNSRSEMNVSTLELGDSALYLCASSLMGGTETQYFGPGTRLLVL.

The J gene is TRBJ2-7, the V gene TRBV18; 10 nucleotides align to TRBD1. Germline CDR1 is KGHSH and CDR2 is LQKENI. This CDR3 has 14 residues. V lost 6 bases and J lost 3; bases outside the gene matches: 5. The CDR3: CASSPGQGYYEQYF. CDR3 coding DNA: TGTGCCAGCTCCCCGGGACAGGGGTACTACGAGCAGTACTTC.

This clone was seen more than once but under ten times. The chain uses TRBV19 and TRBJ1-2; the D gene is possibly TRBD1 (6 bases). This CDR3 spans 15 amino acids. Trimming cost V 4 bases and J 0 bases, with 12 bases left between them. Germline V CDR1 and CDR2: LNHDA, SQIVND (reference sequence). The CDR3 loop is CASSTARGANYGYTF. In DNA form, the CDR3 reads TGTGCCAGTAGTACGGCCAGGGGAGCTAACTATGGCTACACCTTC. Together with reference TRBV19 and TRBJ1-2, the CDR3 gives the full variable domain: DGGITQSPKYLFRKEGQNVTLSCEQNLNHDAMYWYRQDPGQGLRLIYYSQIVNDFQKGDIAEGYSVSREKKESFPLTVTSAQKNPTAFYLCASSTARGANYGYTFGSGTRLTVV.

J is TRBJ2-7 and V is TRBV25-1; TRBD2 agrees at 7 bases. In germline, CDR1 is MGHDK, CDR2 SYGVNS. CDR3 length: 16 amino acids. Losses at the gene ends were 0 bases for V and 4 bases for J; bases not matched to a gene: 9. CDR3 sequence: CASSEYSSGKRYEQYF. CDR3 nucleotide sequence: TGTGCCAGCAGTGAATATAGCAGCGGGAAAAGGTACGAGCAGTACTTC.